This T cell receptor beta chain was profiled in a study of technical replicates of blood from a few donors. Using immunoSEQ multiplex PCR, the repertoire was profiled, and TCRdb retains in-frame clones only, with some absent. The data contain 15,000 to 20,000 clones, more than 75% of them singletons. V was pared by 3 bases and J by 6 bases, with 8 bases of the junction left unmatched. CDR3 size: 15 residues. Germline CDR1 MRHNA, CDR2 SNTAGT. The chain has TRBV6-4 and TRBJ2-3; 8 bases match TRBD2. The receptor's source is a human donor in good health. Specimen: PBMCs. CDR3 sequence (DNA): TGTGCCAGCAGTGAATCGAGCGGGAGAGGGGATACGCAGTATTTT. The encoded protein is CASSESSGRGDTQYF.